This is a list of T cell receptor beta chains from one sample in a study of blood T cell repertoires in COVID-19. Profiling relied on immunoSEQ multiplex PCR, and the TCRdb table lists in-frame clones only, not all of them. Among 210,000 or so clones listed, 92% were seen once. The sequencing input was peripheral blood. These receptors came from a man younger than 40 with acute or convalescent COVID-19. Each CDR3 is given with its conserved first and last residue. A D gene is named only where the DNA matches it firmly. Where a row states a size, it is once, few, many or the class of an expanded clone; other rows omit it.

J gene,clone size,D gene,V gene,CDR3 DNA,CDR3 protein
TRBJ1-4,NA,TRBD1,TRBV18,TGTGCCAGCTCACCACTTGGTCAGGGGGCCAAAGGGGAACTGTTTTTT,CASSPLGQGAKGELFF
TRBJ2-3,NA,NA,TRBV3-1/TRBV3-2,TGTGCCAGCAGCCAAGATTGGGGGGCAGATACGCAGTATTTT,CASSQDWGADTQYF
TRBJ1-5,few,NA,TRBV28,TGTGCCAGCAGGGGGGGGACTCAGCCCCAGCATTTT,CASRGGTQPQHF
TRBJ1-2,once,NA,TRBV3-1/TRBV3-2,TGTGCCAGCAGCCAGACAAGGAATGGCTACACCTTC,CASSQTRNGYTF
TRBJ2-4,once,TRBD2,TRBV5-4,TGTGCCAGCAGCCCCTACGGGGGGACGGCGGCCAGGAACATTCAGTACTTC,CASSPYGGTAARNIQYF
TRBJ1-2,NA,NA,TRBV19,TGTGCCAGTAGTTTCTTTCAGGGTCATGGCTACACCTTC,CASSFFQGHGYTF
TRBJ1-6,NA,NA,TRBV6-2/TRBV6-3,TGTGCCAGCAGTTACGCGGGGGACAATTCACCCCTCCACTTT,CASSYAGDNSPLHF
TRBJ2-7,NA,NA,TRBV6-5,TGTGCCAGCAGTCCCCGCCCAGGTCCCTACGAGCAGTACTTC,CASSPRPGPYEQYF
TRBJ2-1,NA,NA,TRBV28,TGTGCCAGCAGGAGCTCCTACAATGAGCAGTTCTTC,CASRSSYNEQFF
TRBJ2-1,NA,TRBD2,TRBV15,TGTGCCACCAGCAGATCTACCGGGACTAGCGTACACAATGAGCAGTTCTTC,CATSRSTGTSVHNEQFF
TRBJ2-3,NA,NA,TRBV6-4,TGTGCCAGCCGTTCCGCTGCAGGAAGTGGGAGTGATACGCAGTATTTT,CASRSAAGSGSDTQYF
TRBJ1-2,NA,TRBD1,TRBV28,TGTGCCAGCGCAGGGGGTAACTATGGCTACACCTTC,CASAGGNYGYTF
TRBJ2-1,NA,TRBD2,TRBV29-1,TGCAGCGTGCGAGCCGGACTAGCGGGGGTCGATGAGCAGTTCTTC,CSVRAGLAGVDEQFF
TRBJ2-2,NA,TRBD1,TRBV12-5,TGTGCTAGTGCCCCGGGACAGGGGTACACCGGGGAGCTGTTTTTT,CASAPGQGYTGELFF
TRBJ1-5,once,NA,TRBV7-9,TGTGCCAGCAGTTTTCGAGATCAGCCCCAGCATTTT,CASSFRDQPQHF
TRBJ1-6,NA,NA,TRBV7-9,TGTGCCAGCAGCCAAGCATGGTCACCCCTCCACTTT,CASSQAWSPLHF
TRBJ2-1,NA,TRBD1,TRBV24-1,TGTGCCACCCAAACAGGGGGCTCGGGCAATGAGCAGTTCTTC,CATQTGGSGNEQFF
TRBJ1-2,NA,NA,TRBV3-1/TRBV3-2,TGTGCCAGCAGCCAGAGACGAGCAGGCTATGGCTACACCTTC,CASSQRRAGYGYTF
TRBJ1-5,NA,TRBD1,TRBV15,TGTGCCACCAGTGGGGACAGGGGGCTTCAGCCCCAGCATTTT,CATSGDRGLQPQHF
TRBJ2-2,NA,TRBD2,TRBV30,TGTGCCCGGGATATGAGCGGGGGGTTTGGGACCGGGGAGCTGTTTTTT,CARDMSGGFGTGELFF
TRBJ1-1,NA,TRBD1,TRBV4-1,TGCGCCAGCAGCCAAGATCCAGGGGGCGGCTGGGGCACTGAAGCTTTCTTT,CASSQDPGGGWGTEAFF
TRBJ1-5,NA,NA,TRBV28,TGTGCCAGCCGGACGGGGAATCAGCCCCAGCATTTT,CASRTGNQPQHF
TRBJ1-3,NA,NA,TRBV7-2,TGTGCCAGCAGCTCCCGGGGGGGAAACACCATATATTTT,CASSSRGGNTIYF
TRBJ2-7,few,NA,TRBV6-5,TGTGCCAGCAGTTATGGAGGTCGTTTAGTCAACGAGCAGTACTTC,CASSYGGRLVNEQYF
TRBJ2-1,NA,NA,TRBV19,TGTGCTACTAGCAAAACCTACAATGAGCAGTTCTTC,CATSKTYNEQFF
TRBJ2-1,once,TRBD2,TRBV5-1,TGCGCCAGCAGCCTTCCCGACGGGACTAGCAAGGGTGAGCAGTTCTTC,CASSLPDGTSKGEQFF
TRBJ2-1,few,TRBD1,TRBV7-9,TGTGCCAGCAGCTTAGCCGGGACAGGTGGGCAGTTCTTC,CASSLAGTGGQFF
TRBJ2-3,NA,NA,TRBV5-1,TGCGCCAGCAGCCCCGGGAGTATTACGTTCGCCACAGATACGCAGTATTTT,CASSPGSITFATDTQYF
TRBJ1-2,once,TRBD1,TRBV10-3,TGTGCCACCCAGACAGGGTCGAACTATGGCTACACCTTC,CATQTGSNYGYTF
TRBJ1-2,NA,TRBD1,TRBV11-2,TGTGCCAGCAGCATCCCGGGACAGCAAAGCAAAAACTATGGCTACACCTTC,CASSIPGQQSKNYGYTF
TRBJ2-1,NA,TRBD1,TRBV29-1,TGCAGCGTTGTCCGGGACAGAACCTTAAATGAGCAGTTCTTC,CSVVRDRTLNEQFF
TRBJ2-1,NA,TRBD1,TRBV19,TGTGCCAGTAGTATAACCGTCCGACAGGGGGCGAACAATGAGCAGTTCTTC,CASSITVRQGANNEQFF
TRBJ1-2,NA,TRBD1,TRBV28,TGTGCCAGCAGCGCGCGCTCTGACAGGGTCTATGGCTACACCTTC,CASSARSDRVYGYTF
TRBJ2-7,NA,TRBD2,TRBV28,TGTGCCAGCAGTTTCCAGCGGGGGGTTAGCGAGCAGTACTTC,CASSFQRGVSEQYF
TRBJ2-1,NA,TRBD2,TRBV6-1,TGTGCCAGCAGTGAACTTTCTGGGCTCGGGGGAGGGGACGGTGAGCAGTTCTTC,CASSELSGLGGGDGEQFF
TRBJ2-6,NA,NA,TRBV4-1,TGCGCCAGCAGCCAAGAGGTCGGGACTGGGGCCAACGTCCTGACTTTC,CASSQEVGTGANVLTF
TRBJ1-2,few,TRBD1,TRBV27,TGTGCCAGCAGTTTAAGGGGGCCGGGTGGCTACACCTTC,CASSLRGPGGYTF
TRBJ2-3,NA,TRBD2,TRBV7-2,TGTGCCAGCAGCTTAGGACTAGCGGGGGGGCCAAGGGATACGCAGTATTTT,CASSLGLAGGPRDTQYF
TRBJ2-7,NA,NA,TRBV19,TGTGCCAGTAGTATTGTTCACCCAGCCTACGAGCAGTACTTC,CASSIVHPAYEQYF
TRBJ2-7,once,TRBD2,TRBV12-5,TGTGCTAGTGGTTTGGTCCTGGCTAGCGGGGTTTTAGGTGAGCAGTACTTC,CASGLVLASGVLGEQYF
TRBJ1-2,NA,NA,TRBV19,TGTGCCAGTAGAGGGGGGGGAGGGCTCCCCTTCTATGGCTACACCTTC,CASRGGGGLPFYGYTF
TRBJ2-1,NA,NA,TRBV4-2,TGTGCCAGCAGCCACTCCGGCGGAGGGTCCTACAATGAGCAGTTCTTC,CASSHSGGGSYNEQFF
TRBJ2-5,NA,TRBD2,TRBV27,TGTGCCAGCAGCAGACTAGCGGGAGAGACAGAGACCCAGTACTTC,CASSRLAGETETQYF
TRBJ1-6,NA,NA,TRBV9,TGTGCCAGCAGCCCCGCCAGAGGCTCCTATAATTCACCCCTCCACTTT,CASSPARGSYNSPLHF
TRBJ2-1,NA,TRBD2,TRBV10-1,TGCGCCAGCAGTGAGGGTAGCGGGAGTACGTCCTACAATGAGCAGTTCTTC,CASSEGSGSTSYNEQFF
TRBJ1-5,once,TRBD1,TRBV30,TGTGCCTGGACCGGGACAGGGGTATCGCCCCAGCATTTT,CAWTGTGVSPQHF
TRBJ1-5,NA,TRBD1,TRBV7-4,TGTGCCAGCAGCTTACCCCCGGGACAGGGATGTAATCAGCCCCAGCATTTT,CASSLPPGQGCNQPQHF
TRBJ2-5,NA,NA,TRBV13,TGTGCCAGCAGCAAGGGGTTCCAAGAGACCCAGTACTTC,CASSKGFQETQYF